This section outlines one T cell receptor beta chain sequence together with its context. Its antigen remains unidentified. Germline trimming cut 5 bases from V and 7 bases from J; bases unmatched to any gene: 12. Germline V gives CDR1 LGHNA, CDR2 YNFKEQ. The CDR3 is made up of 17 amino acids. This entry is derived from a study of radiotherapy plus CTLA-4 blockade in lung cancer. Study summary: There were objective responses in roughly 18% of patients, and roughly 32% had disease control.

People whose metastatic non-small-cell lung cancer was chemo-refractory got focal radiation along with CTLA-4 blockade by ipilimumab. Notes on the study in general: The authors reported that early blood T cell clone dynamics, with interferon-beta, best predicted response. Expansion of tumor-derived TCR clones was observed in blood after radiotherapy plus ipilimumab.

Profiled with immunoSEQ multiplex PCR; TCRdb holds only in-frame clones, not every one. The sample contains around 70,000 clones, 70% to 80% of which appear only once. The chain carries TRBV4-2 and TRBJ2-2; TRBD2 agrees at 11 bases. The starting material was peripheral blood, obtained from a patient treated with radiotherapy plus ipilimumab. The receptor's source is a human donor with non-small cell lung cancer whose response to radiotherapy plus ipilimumab could not be evaluated. Some clones in this sample may be carry-over from other donors' samples. The CDR3 protein is CASSSPGLAAEGGELFF. As DNA, the CDR3 is TGTGCCAGCAGCTCCCCGGGACTAGCGGCCGAGGGCGGGGAGCTGTTTTTT.